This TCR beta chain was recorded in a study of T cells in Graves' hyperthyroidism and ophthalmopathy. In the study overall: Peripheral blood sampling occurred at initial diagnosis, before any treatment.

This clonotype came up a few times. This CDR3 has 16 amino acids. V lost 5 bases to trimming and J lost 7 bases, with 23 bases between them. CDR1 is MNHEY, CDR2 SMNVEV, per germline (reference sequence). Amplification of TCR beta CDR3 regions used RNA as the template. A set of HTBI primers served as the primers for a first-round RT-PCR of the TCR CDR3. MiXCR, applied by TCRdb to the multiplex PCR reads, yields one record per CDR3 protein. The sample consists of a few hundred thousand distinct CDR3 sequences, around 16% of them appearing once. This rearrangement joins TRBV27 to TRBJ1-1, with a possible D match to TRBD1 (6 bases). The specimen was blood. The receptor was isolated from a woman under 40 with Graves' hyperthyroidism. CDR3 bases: TGTGCCAGCAGTAGCTTGGGGGGCCGGGGGAACCTTGAAGCTTTCTTT. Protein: CASSSLGGRGNLEAFF.